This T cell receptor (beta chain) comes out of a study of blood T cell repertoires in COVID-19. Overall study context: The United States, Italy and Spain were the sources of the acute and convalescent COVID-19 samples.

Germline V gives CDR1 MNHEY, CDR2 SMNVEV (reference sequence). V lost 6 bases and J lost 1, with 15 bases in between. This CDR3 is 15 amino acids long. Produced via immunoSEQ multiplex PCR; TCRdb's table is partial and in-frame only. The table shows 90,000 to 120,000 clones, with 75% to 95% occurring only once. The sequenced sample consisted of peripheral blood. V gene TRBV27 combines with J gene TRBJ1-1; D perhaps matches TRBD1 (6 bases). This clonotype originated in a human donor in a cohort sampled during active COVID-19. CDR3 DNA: TGTGCCAGCAGCCTTGGACAGCCCTCGAACACTGAAGCTTTCTTT. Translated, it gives CASSLGQPSNTEAFF.